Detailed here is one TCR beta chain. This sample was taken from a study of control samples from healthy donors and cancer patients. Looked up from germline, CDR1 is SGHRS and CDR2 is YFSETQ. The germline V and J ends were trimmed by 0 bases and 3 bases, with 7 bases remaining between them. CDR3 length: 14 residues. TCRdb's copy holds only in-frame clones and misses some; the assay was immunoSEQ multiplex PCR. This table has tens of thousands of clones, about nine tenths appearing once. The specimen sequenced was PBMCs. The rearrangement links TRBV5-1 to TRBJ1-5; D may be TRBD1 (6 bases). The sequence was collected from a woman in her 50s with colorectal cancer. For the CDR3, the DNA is TGCGCCAGCAGCTTGGAGGGGGACAATCAGCCCCAGCATTTT. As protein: CASSLEGDNQPQHF.